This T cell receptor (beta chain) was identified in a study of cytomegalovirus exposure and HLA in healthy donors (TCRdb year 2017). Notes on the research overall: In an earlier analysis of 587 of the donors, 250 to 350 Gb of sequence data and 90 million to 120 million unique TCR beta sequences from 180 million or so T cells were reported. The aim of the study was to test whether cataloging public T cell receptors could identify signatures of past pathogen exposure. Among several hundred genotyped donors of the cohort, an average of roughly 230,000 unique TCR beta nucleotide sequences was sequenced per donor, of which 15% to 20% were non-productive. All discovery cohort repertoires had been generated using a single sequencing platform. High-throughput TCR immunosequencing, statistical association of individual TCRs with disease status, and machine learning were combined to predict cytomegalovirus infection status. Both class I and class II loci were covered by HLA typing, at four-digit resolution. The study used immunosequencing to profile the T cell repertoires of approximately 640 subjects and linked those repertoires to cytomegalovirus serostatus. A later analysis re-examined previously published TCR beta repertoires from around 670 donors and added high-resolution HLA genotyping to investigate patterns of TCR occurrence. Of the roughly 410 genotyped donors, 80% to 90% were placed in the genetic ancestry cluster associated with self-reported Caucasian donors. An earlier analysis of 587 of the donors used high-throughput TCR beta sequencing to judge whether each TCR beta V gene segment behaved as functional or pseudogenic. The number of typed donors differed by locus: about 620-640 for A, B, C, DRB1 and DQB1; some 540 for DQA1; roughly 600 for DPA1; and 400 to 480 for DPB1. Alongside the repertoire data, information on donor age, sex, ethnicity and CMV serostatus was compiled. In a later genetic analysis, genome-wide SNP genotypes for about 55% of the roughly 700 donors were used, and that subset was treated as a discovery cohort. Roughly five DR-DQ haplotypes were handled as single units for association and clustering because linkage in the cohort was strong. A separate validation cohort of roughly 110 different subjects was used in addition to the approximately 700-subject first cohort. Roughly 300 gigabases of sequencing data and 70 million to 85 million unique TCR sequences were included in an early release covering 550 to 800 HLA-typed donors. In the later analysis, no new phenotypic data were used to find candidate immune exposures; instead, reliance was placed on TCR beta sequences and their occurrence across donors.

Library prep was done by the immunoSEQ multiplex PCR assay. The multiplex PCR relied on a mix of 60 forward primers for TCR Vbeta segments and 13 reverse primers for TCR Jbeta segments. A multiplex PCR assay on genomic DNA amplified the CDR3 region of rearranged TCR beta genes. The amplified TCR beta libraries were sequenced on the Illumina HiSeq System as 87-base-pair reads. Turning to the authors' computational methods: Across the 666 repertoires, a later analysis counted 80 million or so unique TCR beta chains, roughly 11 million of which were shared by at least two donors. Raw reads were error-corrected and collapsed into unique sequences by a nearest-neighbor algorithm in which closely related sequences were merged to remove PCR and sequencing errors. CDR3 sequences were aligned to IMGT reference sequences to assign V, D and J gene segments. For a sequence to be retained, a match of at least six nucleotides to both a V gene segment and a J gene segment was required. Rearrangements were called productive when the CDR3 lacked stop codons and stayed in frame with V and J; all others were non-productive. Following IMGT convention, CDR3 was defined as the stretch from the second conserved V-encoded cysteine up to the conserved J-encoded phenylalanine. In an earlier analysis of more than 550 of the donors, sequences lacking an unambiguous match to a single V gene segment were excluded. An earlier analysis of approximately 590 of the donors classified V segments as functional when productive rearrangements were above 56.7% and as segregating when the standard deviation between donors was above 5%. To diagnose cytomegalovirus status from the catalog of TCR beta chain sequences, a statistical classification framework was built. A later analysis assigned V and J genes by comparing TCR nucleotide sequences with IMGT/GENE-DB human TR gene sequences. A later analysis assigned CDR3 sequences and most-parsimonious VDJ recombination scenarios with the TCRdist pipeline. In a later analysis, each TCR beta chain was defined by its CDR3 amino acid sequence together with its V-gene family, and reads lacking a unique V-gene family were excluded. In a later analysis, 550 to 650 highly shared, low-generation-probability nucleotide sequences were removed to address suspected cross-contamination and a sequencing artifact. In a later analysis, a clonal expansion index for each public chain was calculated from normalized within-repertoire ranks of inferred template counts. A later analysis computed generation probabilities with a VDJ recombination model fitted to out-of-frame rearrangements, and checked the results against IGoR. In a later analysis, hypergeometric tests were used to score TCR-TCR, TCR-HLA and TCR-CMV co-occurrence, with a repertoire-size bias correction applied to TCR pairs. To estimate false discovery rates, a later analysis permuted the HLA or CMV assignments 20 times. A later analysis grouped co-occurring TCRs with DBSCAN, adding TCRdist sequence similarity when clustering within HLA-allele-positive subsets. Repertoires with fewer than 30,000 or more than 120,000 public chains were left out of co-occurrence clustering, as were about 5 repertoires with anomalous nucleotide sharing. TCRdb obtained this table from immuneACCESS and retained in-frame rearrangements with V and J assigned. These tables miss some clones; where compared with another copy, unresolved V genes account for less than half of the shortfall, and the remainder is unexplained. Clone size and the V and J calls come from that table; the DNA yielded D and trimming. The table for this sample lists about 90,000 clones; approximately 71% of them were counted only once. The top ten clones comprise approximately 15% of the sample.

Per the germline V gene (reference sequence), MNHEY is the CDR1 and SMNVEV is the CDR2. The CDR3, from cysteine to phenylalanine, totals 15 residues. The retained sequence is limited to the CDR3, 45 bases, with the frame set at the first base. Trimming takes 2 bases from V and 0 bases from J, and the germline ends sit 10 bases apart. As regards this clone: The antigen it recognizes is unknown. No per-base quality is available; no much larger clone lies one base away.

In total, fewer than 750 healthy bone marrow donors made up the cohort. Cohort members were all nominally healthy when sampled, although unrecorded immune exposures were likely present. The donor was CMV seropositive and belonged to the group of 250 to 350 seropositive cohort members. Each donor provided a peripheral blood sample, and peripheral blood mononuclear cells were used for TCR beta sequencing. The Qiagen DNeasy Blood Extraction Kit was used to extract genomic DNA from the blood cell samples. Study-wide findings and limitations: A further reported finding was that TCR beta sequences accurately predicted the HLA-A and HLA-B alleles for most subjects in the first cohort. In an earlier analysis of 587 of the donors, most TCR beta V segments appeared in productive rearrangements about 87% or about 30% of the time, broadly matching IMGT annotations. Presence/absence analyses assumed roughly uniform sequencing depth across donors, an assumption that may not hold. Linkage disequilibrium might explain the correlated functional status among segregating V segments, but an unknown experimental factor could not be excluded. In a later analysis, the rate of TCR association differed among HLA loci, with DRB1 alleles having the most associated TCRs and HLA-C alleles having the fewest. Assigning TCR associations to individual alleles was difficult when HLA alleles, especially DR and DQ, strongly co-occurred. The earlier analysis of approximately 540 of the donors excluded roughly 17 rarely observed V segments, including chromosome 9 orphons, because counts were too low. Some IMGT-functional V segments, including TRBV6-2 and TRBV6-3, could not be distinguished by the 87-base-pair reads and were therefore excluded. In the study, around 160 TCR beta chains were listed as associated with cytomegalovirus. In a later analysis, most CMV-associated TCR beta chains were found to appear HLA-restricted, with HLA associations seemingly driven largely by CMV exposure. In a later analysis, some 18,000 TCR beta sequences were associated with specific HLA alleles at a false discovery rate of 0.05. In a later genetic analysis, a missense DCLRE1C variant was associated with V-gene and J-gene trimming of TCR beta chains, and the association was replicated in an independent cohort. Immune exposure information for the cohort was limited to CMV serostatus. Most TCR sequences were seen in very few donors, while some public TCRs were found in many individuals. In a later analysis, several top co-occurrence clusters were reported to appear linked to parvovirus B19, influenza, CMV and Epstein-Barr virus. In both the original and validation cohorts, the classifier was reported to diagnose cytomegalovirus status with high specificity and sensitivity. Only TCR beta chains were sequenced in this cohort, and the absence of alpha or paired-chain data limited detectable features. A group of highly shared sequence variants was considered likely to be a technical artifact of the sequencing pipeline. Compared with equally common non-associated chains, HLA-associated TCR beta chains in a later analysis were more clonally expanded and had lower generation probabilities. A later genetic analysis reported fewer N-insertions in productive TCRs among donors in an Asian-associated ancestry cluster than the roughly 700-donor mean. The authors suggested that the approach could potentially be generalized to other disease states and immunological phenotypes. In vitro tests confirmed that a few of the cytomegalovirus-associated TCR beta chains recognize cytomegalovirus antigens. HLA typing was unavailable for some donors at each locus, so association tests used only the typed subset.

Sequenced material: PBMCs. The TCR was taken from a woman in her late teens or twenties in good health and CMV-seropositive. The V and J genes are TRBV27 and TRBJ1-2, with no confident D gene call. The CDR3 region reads CASSLAPGANYGYTF. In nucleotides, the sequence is TGTGCCAGCAGTTTAGCACCCGGAGCTAACTATGGCTACACCTTC.